The following is a T cell receptor beta chain sequence with its context. Its antigen is still unknown. Per-base quality was not reported, and no clone a single base away is much larger than it. The data belong to a study of blood T cell repertoires in COVID-19 (dated by TCRdb to 2020 to 2022). As for the study more broadly: Samples covering the acute and convalescent phases of COVID-19 were provided by collaborators in the United States, Italy and Spain. The prospective study material was composed of cDNA or gDNA derived from T cells, B-cell-depleted T cells, or PBMCs. Deeply sampled blood TCRbeta repertoires from subjects exposed to, actively infected with, or recovered from COVID-19 were included in the dataset. The repertoires were released in a freely available public database intended as a resource for research on the immune response to SARS-CoV-2. The samples were drawn from the first 160 participants of the ongoing ImmuneRACE study and from 1,200 or so subjects provided by 6 global collaborators. Nearly every sample came with metadata listing a de-identified subject ID, COVID-19 status, age in years and sex. Where HLA class I and class II types were available, the types were taken from metadata supplied by the sample provider, not from assay-based typing. Broader findings and caveats from the paper: Clinical and demographic metadata were provided uncurated, with the amount varying by source and participant.

TCRbeta CDR3 regions were amplified from genomic DNA using the immunoSEQ Assay, a bias-controlled multiplex PCR. The original pipeline was this. The number of nucleated cells in each sample was estimated by amplification of reference gene primers within the assay. To quantify the absolute abundance of each unique TCRbeta CDR3 rearrangement, sequence reads were collapsed and filtered. For each sample, productive Simpson clonality was calculated by taking the square root of Simpson's diversity index across productive rearrangements. Drawn from immuneACCESS, this table holds only the in-frame rearrangements with V and J called that TCRdb kept. Clones are partly lost; checked studies trace under half to an unresolved V gene and leave the rest unexplained. The D gene and trimming were derived from the DNA, and the V and J assignments and clone size from that table. This sample holds 350,000 to 500,000 clones; about 88% were observed only once. The ten largest clones capture less than 1.5% of the sample.

Enrolling through a virtual design, the prospective study's participants ranged in age from roughly 18 to 95 years and lived across about two dozen United States geographic areas. To assign participants to cohorts, the prospective study relied on clinical history that participants themselves reported in a screening survey and a study questionnaire. Exposed participants had been in contact, within 2 weeks of entering the study, with a person who had a PCR-confirmed or clinician-diagnosed case of COVID-19. In the prospective study, mobile phlebotomists collected whole blood, serum and a nasopharyngeal or oropharyngeal swab from each participant. Additional blood draws and questionnaires over an approximately 2-month period could optionally be provided by prospective study participants. Blood samples from the prospective study were shipped frozen or at room temperature prior to DNA extraction. The CDR3, from cysteine to phenylalanine, totals 12 residues. The sequence is cut down to CDR3 DNA, 36 bases in frame from base 1. The junction carries 3 bases between V and J, which are trimmed by 5 bases and 0 bases respectively. CDR1 and CDR2, per the germline V gene, are SGDLS and YYNGEE.

The V gene is TRBV9 and the J gene is TRBJ2-1; no D gene can be assigned with confidence. This receptor was obtained from a woman between 18 and 29 years old who had been exposed to COVID-19. Sequenced input: PBMCs or T cells enriched from blood (not recorded which). At the DNA level, the sequence is TGTGCCAGCAGGAGCTCCTACAATGAGCAGTTCTTC. This gives the protein CASRSSYNEQFF.